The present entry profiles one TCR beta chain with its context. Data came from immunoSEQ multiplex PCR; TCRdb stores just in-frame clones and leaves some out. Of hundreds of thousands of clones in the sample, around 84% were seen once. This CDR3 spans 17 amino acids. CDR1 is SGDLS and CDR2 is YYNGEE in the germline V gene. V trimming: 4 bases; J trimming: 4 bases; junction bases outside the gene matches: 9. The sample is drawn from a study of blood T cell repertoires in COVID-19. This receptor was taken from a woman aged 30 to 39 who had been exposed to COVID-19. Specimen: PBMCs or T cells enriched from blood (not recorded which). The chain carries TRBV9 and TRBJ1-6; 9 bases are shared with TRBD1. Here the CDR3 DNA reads TGTGCCAGCAGCAAGAGCCGGGACAGGGCTTATAATTCACCCCTCCACTTT. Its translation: CASSKSRDRAYNSPLHF.